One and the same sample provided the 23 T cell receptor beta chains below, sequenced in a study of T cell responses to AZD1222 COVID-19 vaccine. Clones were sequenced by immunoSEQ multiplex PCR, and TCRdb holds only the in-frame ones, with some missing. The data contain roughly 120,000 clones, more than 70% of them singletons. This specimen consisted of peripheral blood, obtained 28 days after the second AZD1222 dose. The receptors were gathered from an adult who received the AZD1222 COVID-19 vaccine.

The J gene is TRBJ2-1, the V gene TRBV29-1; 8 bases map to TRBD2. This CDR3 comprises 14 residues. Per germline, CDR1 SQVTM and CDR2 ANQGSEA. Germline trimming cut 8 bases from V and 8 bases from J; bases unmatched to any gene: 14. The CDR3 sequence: CSLHRAGGLDEQFF. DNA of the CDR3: TGCAGCCTTCATCGGGCGGGGGGCCTGGATGAGCAGTTCTTC.

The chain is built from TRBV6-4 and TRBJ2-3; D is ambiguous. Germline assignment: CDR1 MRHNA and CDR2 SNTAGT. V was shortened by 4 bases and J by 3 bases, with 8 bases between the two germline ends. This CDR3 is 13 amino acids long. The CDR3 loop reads CASSALGTDTQYF. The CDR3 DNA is TGTGCCAGCAGTGCCCTTGGTACAGATACGCAGTATTTT.

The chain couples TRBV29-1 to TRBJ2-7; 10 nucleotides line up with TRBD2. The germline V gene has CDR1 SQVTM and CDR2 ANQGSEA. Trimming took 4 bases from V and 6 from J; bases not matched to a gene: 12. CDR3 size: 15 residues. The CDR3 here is CSVGRSGGQLGEQYF. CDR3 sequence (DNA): TGCAGCGTTGGCCGTAGCGGGGGGCAGTTAGGCGAGCAGTACTTC.

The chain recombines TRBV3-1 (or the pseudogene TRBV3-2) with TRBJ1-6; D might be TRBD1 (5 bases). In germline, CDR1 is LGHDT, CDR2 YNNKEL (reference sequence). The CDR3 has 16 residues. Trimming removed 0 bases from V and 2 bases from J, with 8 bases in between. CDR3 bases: TGTGCCAGCAGCCAAGATTCGACAGCCTATAATTCACCCCTCCACTTT. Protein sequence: CASSQDSTAYNSPLHF.

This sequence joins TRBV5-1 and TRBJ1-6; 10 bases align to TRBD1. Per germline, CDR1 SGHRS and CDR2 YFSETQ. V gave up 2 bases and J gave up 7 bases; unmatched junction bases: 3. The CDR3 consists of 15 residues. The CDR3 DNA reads TGCGCCAGCAGCTTCGGGACAGGGGAGAATTCACCCCTCCACTTT. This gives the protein CASSFGTGENSPLHF.

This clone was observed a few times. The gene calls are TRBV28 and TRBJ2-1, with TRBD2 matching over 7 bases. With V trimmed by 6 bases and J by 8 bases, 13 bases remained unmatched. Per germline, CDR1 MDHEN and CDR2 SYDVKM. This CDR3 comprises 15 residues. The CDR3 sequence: CASSRHEGGFYEQFF. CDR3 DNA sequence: TGTGCCAGCAGCCGCCATGAGGGAGGGTTTTATGAGCAGTTCTTC. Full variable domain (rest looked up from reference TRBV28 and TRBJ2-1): DVKVTQSSRYLVKRTGEKVFLECVQDMDHENMFWYRQDPGLGLRLIYFSYDVKMKEKGDIPEGYSVSREKKERFSLILESASTNQTSMYLCASSRHEGGFYEQFFGPGTRLTVL.

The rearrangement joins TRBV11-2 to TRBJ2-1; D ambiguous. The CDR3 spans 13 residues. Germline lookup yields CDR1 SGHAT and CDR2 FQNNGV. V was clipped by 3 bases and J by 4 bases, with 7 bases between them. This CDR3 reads CASSLARYNEQFF. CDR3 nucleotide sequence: TGTGCCAGCAGCTTGGCGCGGTACAATGAGCAGTTCTTC.

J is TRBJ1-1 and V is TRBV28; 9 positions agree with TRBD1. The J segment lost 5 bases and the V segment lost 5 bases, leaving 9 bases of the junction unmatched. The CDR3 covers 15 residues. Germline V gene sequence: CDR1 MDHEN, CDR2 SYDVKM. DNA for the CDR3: TGTGCCAGCAGTCCCCCGGGACAGGGCGGAACTGAAGCTTTCTTT. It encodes CASSPPGQGGTEAFF. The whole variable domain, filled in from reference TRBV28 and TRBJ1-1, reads DVKVTQSSRYLVKRTGEKVFLECVQDMDHENMFWYRQDPGLGLRLIYFSYDVKMKEKGDIPEGYSVSREKKERFSLILESASTNQTSMYLCASSPPGQGGTEAFFGQGTRLTVV.

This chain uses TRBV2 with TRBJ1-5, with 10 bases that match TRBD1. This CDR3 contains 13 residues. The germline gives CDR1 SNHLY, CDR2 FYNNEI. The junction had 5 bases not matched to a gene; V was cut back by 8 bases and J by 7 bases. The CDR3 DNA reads TGTGCCAGCGGGGACAGGGGTTGGCAGCCCCAGCATTTT. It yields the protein CASGDRGWQPQHF.

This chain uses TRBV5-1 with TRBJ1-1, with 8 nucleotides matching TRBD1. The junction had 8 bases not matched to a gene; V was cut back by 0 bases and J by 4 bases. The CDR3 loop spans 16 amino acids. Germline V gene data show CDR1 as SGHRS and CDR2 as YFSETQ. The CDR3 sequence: CASSLEGQGAGTEAFF. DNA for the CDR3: TGCGCCAGCAGCTTGGAGGGGCAGGGGGCGGGCACTGAAGCTTTCTTT.

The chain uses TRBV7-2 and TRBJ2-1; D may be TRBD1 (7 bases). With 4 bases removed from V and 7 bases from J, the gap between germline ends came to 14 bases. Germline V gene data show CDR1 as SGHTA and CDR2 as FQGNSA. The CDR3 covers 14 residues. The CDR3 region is CASSSWTGGNEQFF. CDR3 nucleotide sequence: TGTGCCAGCAGCTCCTGGACAGGAGGGAATGAGCAGTTCTTC.

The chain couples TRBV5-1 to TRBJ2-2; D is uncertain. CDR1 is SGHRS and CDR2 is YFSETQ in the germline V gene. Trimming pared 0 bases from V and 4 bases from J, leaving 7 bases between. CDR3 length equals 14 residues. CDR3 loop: CASSLDRSTGELFF. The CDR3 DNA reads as TGCGCCAGCAGCTTGGACAGATCCACCGGGGAGCTGTTTTTT.

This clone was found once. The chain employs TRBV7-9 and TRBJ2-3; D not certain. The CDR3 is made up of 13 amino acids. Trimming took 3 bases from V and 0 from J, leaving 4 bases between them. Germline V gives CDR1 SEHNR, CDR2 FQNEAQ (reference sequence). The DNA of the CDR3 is TGTGCCAGCAGCTTCGGCAGCACAGATACGCAGTATTTT. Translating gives CASSFGSTDTQYF.

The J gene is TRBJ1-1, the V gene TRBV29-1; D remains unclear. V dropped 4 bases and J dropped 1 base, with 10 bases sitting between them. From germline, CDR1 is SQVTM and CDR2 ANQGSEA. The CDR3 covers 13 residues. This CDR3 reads CSVGLTRNTEAFF. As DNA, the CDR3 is TGCAGCGTTGGACTAACAAGGAACACTGAAGCTTTCTTT.

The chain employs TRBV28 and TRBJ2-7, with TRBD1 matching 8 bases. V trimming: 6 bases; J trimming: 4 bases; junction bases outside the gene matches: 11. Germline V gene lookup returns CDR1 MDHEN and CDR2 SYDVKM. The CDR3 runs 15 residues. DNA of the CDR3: TGTGCCAGCAGCCGGACAGGGCGCCAGGATTACGAGCAGTACTTC. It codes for CASSRTGRQDYEQYF.

In nucleotides, the CDR3 is TGTGCCAGCAGTGAGGGCGCGGGGTTCACCGGGGAGCTGTTTTTT. It encodes CASSEGAGFTGELFF. The chain recombines TRBV6-1 with TRBJ2-2; D possibly corresponds to TRBD2 (6 bases). Per the germline V gene, CDR1 is MNHNS and CDR2 is SASEGT. The CDR3 is 15 residues long. Between the trimmed V and J ends, which lost 3 bases and 4 bases, there was a span of 12 bases.

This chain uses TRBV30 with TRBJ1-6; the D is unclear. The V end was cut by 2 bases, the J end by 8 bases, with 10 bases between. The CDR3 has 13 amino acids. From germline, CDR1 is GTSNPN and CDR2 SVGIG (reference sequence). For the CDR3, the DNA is TGTGCCTGGAGTTTGGGTTGGGATTCACCCCTCCACTTT. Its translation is CAWSLGWDSPLHF.

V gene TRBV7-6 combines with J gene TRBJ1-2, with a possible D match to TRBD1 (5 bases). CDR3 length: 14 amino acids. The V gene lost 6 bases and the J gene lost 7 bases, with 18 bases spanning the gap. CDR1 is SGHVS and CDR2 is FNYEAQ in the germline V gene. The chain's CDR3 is CASSAYRPEAGYTF. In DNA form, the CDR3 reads TGTGCCAGCAGTGCGTACAGGCCGGAGGCTGGCTACACCTTC.

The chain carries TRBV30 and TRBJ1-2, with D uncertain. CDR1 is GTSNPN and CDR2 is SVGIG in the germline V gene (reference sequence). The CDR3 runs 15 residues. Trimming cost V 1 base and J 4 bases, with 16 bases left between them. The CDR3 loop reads CAWSEGLLVIYGYTF. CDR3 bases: TGTGCCTGGAGTGAAGGGTTGCTGGTTATCTATGGCTACACCTTC.

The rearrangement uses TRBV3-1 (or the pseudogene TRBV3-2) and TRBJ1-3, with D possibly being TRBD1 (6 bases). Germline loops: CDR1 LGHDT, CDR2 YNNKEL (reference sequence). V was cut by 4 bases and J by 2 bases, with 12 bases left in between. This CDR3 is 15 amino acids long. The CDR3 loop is CASSLQGQTGNTIYF. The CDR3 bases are TGTGCCAGCAGCCTACAGGGCCAAACTGGAAACACCATATATTTT.

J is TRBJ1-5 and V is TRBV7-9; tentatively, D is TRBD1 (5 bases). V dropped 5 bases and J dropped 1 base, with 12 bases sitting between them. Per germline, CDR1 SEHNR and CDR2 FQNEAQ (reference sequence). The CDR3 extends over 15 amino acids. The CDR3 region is CASSKGEGSNQPQHF. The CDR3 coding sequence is TGTGCCAGCAGCAAAGGGGAGGGGAGCAATCAGCCCCAGCATTTT.

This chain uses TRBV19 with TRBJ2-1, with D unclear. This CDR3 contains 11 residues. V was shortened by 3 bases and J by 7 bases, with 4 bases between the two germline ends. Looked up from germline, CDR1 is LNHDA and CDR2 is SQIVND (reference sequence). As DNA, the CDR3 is TGTGCCAGTAGTATTCGGAATGAGCAGTTCTTC. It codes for CASSIRNEQFF.

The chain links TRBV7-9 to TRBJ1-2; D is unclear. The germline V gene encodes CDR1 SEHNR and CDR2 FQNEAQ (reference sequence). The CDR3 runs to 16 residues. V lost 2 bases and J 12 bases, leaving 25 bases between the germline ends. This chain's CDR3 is CASSLFAPRGSLVNTF. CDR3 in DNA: TGTGCCAGCAGCTTATTTGCCCCTCGGGGAAGCTTGGTCAACACCTTC.